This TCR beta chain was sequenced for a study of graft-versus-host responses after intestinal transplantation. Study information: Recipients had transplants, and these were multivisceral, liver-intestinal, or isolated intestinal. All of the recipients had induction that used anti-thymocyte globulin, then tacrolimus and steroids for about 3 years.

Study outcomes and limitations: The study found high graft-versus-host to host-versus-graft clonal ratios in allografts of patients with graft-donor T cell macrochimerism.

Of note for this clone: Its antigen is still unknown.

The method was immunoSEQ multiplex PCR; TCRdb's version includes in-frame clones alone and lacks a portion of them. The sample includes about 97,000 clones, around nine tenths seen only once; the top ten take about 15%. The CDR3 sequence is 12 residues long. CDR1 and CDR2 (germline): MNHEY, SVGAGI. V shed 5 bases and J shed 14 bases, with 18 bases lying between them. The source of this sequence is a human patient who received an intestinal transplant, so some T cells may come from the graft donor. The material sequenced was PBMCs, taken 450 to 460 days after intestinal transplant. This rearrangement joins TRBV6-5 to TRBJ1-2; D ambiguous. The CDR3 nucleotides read TGTGCCAGCAGTAAAATCACGGGCCCCAGGACCTTC. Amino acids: CASSKITGPRTF.